Listed here are 20 T cell receptor beta chains from one sample, sequenced in a study of blood T cell repertoires in COVID-19. Clones were sequenced by immunoSEQ multiplex PCR, and TCRdb holds only the in-frame ones, with some missing. The sample shows under 250,000 clones, 80% to 90% of them seen only once. Sample: PBMCs or T cells enriched from blood (not recorded which). The receptors here all came from a woman aged 25 to 39 with acute COVID-19.

This chain uses TRBV11-2 with TRBJ1-6; 9 nucleotides align to TRBD1. CDR3 length: 18 residues. Looked up from germline, CDR1 is SGHAT and CDR2 is FQNNGV. The J segment lost 4 bases and the V segment lost 5 bases, leaving 12 bases of the junction unmatched. CDR3 bases: TGTGCCAGCAGCGTTACTACGGGACAGGGCCCATATAATTCACCCCTCCACTTT. It codes for CASSVTTGQGPYNSPLHF.

This clone appeared a single time. This chain joins TRBV28 and TRBJ1-2; 7 bases align to TRBD1. The CDR3 loop spans 15 amino acids. Germline V gives CDR1 MDHEN, CDR2 SYDVKM. V lost 6 bases and J lost 3; bases outside the gene matches: 10. The DNA for the CDR3 is TGTGCCAGCAGCTCCCAGACAGGGCAGCACTATGGCTACACCTTC. Translating it yields CASSSQTGQHYGYTF.

CDR3 loop: CASYLGSGAQYF. Written as DNA, the CDR3 is TGTGCCAGCTACCTAGGGTCCGGGGCCCAGTACTTC. The chain uses TRBV6-1 and TRBJ2-5, with D perhaps TRBD2 (5 bases). Germline loops: CDR1 MNHNS, CDR2 SASEGT. The CDR3 consists of 12 residues. V dropped 8 bases and J dropped 9 bases, with 16 bases sitting between them.

The chain couples TRBV21-1 to TRBJ1-1; the D segment call TRBD1 is taken from the table without a DNA check. TRBV21-1 is classified as a pseudogene. The CDR3 runs to 10 residues. CDR3 DNA: TGTGCCAGCACCATACACGAAGCTTTCTTT. Its protein is CASTIHEAFF.

This chain links TRBV5-5 with TRBJ2-5; tentatively, D is TRBD1 (5 bases). Trimming shortened V by 4 bases and J by 1 base, and 11 bases separated the two germline ends. Germline CDR1 is SGHKS and CDR2 is YYEKEE (reference sequence). The CDR3 runs 14 residues. DNA of the CDR3: TGTGCCAGCAGCCCTAGGACAACCCAAGAGACCCAGTACTTC. It codes for CASSPRTTQETQYF.

CDR3 DNA: TGTGCCAGCAGCCACCAAGCGGGGGGCTACAATGAGCAGTTCTTC. It encodes CASSHQAGGYNEQFF. The J gene is TRBJ2-1, the V gene TRBV5-4; 9 bases match TRBD2. The CDR3 is 15 amino acids. V lost 4 bases and J lost 3; bases outside the gene matches: 5. Germline CDR1 and CDR2: SGHNT and YYREEE (reference sequence).

The chain is built from TRBV19 and TRBJ2-7; TRBD1 agrees at 7 bases. Germline V gene lookup returns CDR1 LNHDA and CDR2 SQIVND (reference sequence). This CDR3 comprises 15 residues. Unmatched junction bases numbered 10, after V lost 4 bases and J lost 4 bases. The CDR3 reads CASSSPGQTIYEQYF. The CDR3 DNA reads TGTGCCAGTAGTAGCCCGGGACAGACTATTTACGAGCAGTACTTC.

The rearrangement uses TRBV5-8 and TRBJ1-2; D is perhaps TRBD1 (5 bases). This CDR3 has 16 residues. V gave up 1 base and J gave up 8 bases, with 21 bases separating them. The germline V gene has CDR1 SGHTS and CDR2 YDEGEE. CDR3 protein: CASSLSRGYSYEGYTF. CDR3 coding DNA: TGTGCCAGCAGCTTGTCTCGGGGGTACTCGTATGAGGGCTACACCTTC.

The chain has TRBV6-5 and TRBJ1-3; D is uncertain. CDR1 is MNHEY and CDR2 is SVGAGI in the germline V gene. V was pared by 11 bases and J by 1 base, with 9 bases between. CDR3 size: 12 residues. CDR3 amino acids: CASRGSGNTIYF. CDR3 in DNA: TGTGCCTCTAGAGGTTCTGGAAACACCATATATTTT.

This chain links TRBV12-3 or TRBV12-4 with TRBJ1-5; D remains unclear. CDR3 length equals 13 residues. The V and J ends lost 5 bases and 2 bases respectively, with 7 bases between them. The CDR3 loop reads CASSTGGNQPQHF. CDR3 nucleotide sequence: TGTGCCAGCAGTACGGGAGGCAATCAGCCCCAGCATTTT.

The rearrangement joins TRBV9 to TRBJ1-4; D gene ambiguous. Germline lookup yields CDR1 SGDLS and CDR2 YYNGEE. V lost 3 bases and J lost 7, with 7 bases in between. This CDR3 has 12 amino acids. The CDR3 region has the DNA TGTGCCAGCAGCGACCCGGGTGAAAAACTGTTTTTT. Protein: CASSDPGEKLFF.

The rearrangement joins TRBV28 to TRBJ2-5, with 11 bases aligning to TRBD2. Germline V gives CDR1 MDHEN, CDR2 SYDVKM. This CDR3 contains 14 residues. V shed 3 bases, J shed 7 bases, and the junction held 4 bases outside the gene matches. The CDR3 DNA reads as TGTGCCAGCAGTTTTGGGACTAGCGGCGGGACCCAGTACTTC. It translates to CASSFGTSGGTQYF.

The chain is built from TRBV5-1 and TRBJ1-4, with 8 bases matching TRBD1. V was clipped by 0 bases and J by 7 bases; unmatched bases: 5. CDR1 is SGHRS, CDR2 YFSETQ, per germline. The CDR3 loop spans 15 amino acids. The CDR3 loop reads CASSLAQGATEKLFF. CDR3 coding DNA: TGCGCCAGCAGCTTGGCCCAGGGGGCTACTGAAAAACTGTTTTTT.

The CDR3 loop reads CASSPDRAGGYTF. The CDR3 region has the DNA TGTGCCAGCAGTCCGGACAGGGCTGGGGGCTACACCTTC. The gene calls are TRBV6-2 or TRBV6-3 and TRBJ1-2; 8 nucleotides line up with TRBD1. This CDR3 comprises 13 residues. Germline lookup yields CDR1 MNHEY and CDR2 SVGEGT. The ends lost 5 bases at V and 8 bases at J; junction bases unmatched: 7.

The rearrangement links TRBV5-8 to TRBJ1-2; D remains unclear. V lost 4 bases and J lost 4, with 11 bases in between. CDR1 is SGHTS and CDR2 is YDEGEE in the germline V gene. There are 13 residues in the CDR3. The CDR3 is CASSPTVFYGYTF. DNA for the CDR3: TGTGCCAGCAGCCCCACGGTATTCTATGGCTACACCTTC. Combining the CDR3 with reference TRBV5-8 and TRBJ1-2 gives the whole variable domain EAGVTQSPTHLIKTRGQQATLRCSPISGHTSVYWYQQALGLGLQFLLWYDEGEERNRGNFPPRFSGRQFPNYSSELNVNALELEDSALYLCASSPTVFYGYTFGSGTRLTVV.

This clone was observed once. The CDR3 reads CASSLAGAGYEQYF. In DNA form, the CDR3 reads TGCGCCAGCAGCTTGGCAGGGGCGGGTTACGAGCAGTACTTC. V gene TRBV5-1 combines with J gene TRBJ2-7, with a possible D match to TRBD1 (6 bases). The germline V and J ends were trimmed by 0 bases and 4 bases, with 11 bases remaining between them. This CDR3 spans 14 amino acids. CDR1 is SGHRS, CDR2 YFSETQ, per germline.

V is TRBV6-5 and J is TRBJ1-2, with 11 bases identical to TRBD1. From germline, CDR1 is MNHEY and CDR2 SVGAGI. The trim removed 10 bases at V and 3 bases at J, leaving 4 bases unmatched. This CDR3 spans 13 amino acids. Here the CDR3 DNA reads TGTGCCATAAAGGGACAGGGGGACTATGGCTACACCTTC. It specifies CAIKGQGDYGYTF.

This clone was seen just once. The chain couples TRBV30 to TRBJ2-7, with D unclear. Germline CDR1 reads GTSNPN; CDR2 reads SVGIG (reference sequence). V lost 1 base, J lost 3 bases, and 4 bases lay in between. The CDR3 consists of 11 residues. CDR3 sequence reads: CAWSGYYEQYF. In DNA form, the CDR3 reads TGTGCCTGGAGTGGTTACTACGAGCAGTACTTC.

The gene calls are TRBV3-1 (or the pseudogene TRBV3-2) and TRBJ1-6; D gene ambiguous. Germline V gene data show CDR1 as LGHDT and CDR2 as YNNKEL (reference sequence). Trimming removed 1 base from V and 9 bases from J, with 10 bases in between. The CDR3 extends over 14 amino acids. The CDR3 nucleotides read TGTGCCAGCAGCCAAGCGTCAAGAGGTTCACCCCTCCACTTT. It specifies CASSQASRGSPLHF.

This chain joins TRBV28 and TRBJ1-5; a weak D match, TRBD1 (6 bases). The germline V gene has CDR1 MDHEN and CDR2 SYDVKM. V was clipped by 6 bases and J by 3 bases, with 12 bases between them. There are 14 residues in the CDR3. The CDR3 protein is CASSATGLNQPQHF. The CDR3 DNA sequence: TGTGCCAGCAGCGCAACAGGGCTCAATCAGCCCCAGCATTTT.